These 20 T cell receptor beta chains originate from one sample sequenced in a study of blood T cell repertoires in COVID-19. Using immunoSEQ multiplex PCR, the repertoire was profiled, and TCRdb retains in-frame clones only, with some absent. The sample consists of roughly 95,000 clones, 75% to 95% of them appearing once. Sequencing was done on a sample of peripheral blood. The receptors derive from a woman between 50 and 59 years old in a cohort sampled during active COVID-19.

This rearrangement joins TRBV4-1 to TRBJ1-2, with a possible D match to TRBD1 (5 bases). CDR3 length: 13 amino acids. Germline V gene data show CDR1 as MGHRA and CDR2 as YSYEKL. Trimming cost V 4 bases and J 4 bases, with 10 bases left between them. The CDR3 sequence is CASSPGEGYGYTF. CDR3 coding DNA: TGCGCCAGCAGCCCGGGGGAGGGCTATGGCTACACCTTC.

V is TRBV6-5 and J is TRBJ2-3; D not certain. This CDR3 comprises 15 residues. V shed 5 bases and J shed 0 bases, with 12 bases lying between them. Germline V CDR1 and CDR2: MNHEY, SVGAGI. The CDR3: CASSPVSSSTDTQYF. In DNA form, the CDR3 reads TGTGCCAGCAGTCCAGTATCCTCTAGCACAGATACGCAGTATTTT.

J is TRBJ2-2 and V is TRBV18; no firm D call. V lost 5 bases and J 1 base, leaving 5 bases between the germline ends. The CDR3 has 13 residues. Looked up from germline, CDR1 is KGHSH and CDR2 is LQKENI. In nucleotides, the CDR3 is TGTGCCAGCTCAGCGAGGAACACCGGGGAGCTGTTTTTT. This gives the protein CASSARNTGELFF. The full variable domain, its missing parts supplied by reference TRBV18 and TRBJ2-2, is NAGVMQNPRHLVRRRGQEARLRCSPMKGHSHVYWYRQLPEEGLKFMVYLQKENIIDESGMPKERFSAEFPKEGPSILRIQQVVRGDSAAYFCASSARNTGELFFGEGSRLTVL.

The chain couples TRBV19 to TRBJ1-2, with 8 bases aligning to TRBD1. The germline CDR1 and CDR2 sequences are LNHDA and SQIVND (reference sequence). There are 13 residues in the CDR3. The junction had 2 bases not matched to a gene; V was cut back by 7 bases and J by 1 base. This CDR3 is CASTGGHNYGYTF. The CDR3 DNA reads as TGTGCCAGTACAGGGGGCCATAACTATGGCTACACCTTC.

This clone turned up a few times. This rearrangement joins TRBV3-1 (or the pseudogene TRBV3-2) to TRBJ1-6; D unresolved. The V gene lost 4 bases and the J gene lost 8 bases, with 9 bases spanning the gap. The CDR3 has 13 amino acids. CDR1 and CDR2 (germline): LGHDT, YNNKEL (reference sequence). Written as DNA, the CDR3 is TGTGCCAGCAGCCCGATCCGGGATTCACCCCTCCACTTT. It codes for CASSPIRDSPLHF.

This clone showed up just once. V gene TRBV28 combines with J gene TRBJ1-3; no clear D gene. The V end was cut by 6 bases, the J end by 0 bases, with 12 bases between. Germline V gene sequence: CDR1 MDHEN, CDR2 SYDVKM. This CDR3 is built from 15 residues. The CDR3 loop reads CASSAYGLSGNTIYF. The CDR3 DNA is TGTGCCAGCAGCGCGTACGGACTCTCTGGAAACACCATATATTTT.

This clone was seen just once. The rearrangement uses TRBV6-1 and TRBJ1-5, with 9 positions matching TRBD1. Looked up from germline, CDR1 is MNHNS and CDR2 is SASEGT. V lost 4 bases to trimming and J lost 0 bases; unmatched junction nucleotides: 13. This CDR3 comprises 19 residues. CDR3 sequence reads: CASSVSYRGRLYSNQPQHF. The CDR3 nucleotides are TGTGCCAGCAGTGTTTCGTACAGGGGGCGGCTTTATAGCAATCAGCCCCAGCATTTT.

V usage is TRBV2 and J usage is TRBJ1-2, with D possibly TRBD1 on 5 matching bases. Germline V CDR1 and CDR2: SNHLY, FYNNEI. Trimming took off 6 bases at V and 4 bases at J, with 15 bases between the two ends. The CDR3 runs 14 residues. The CDR3: CASSPDRTFYGYTF. The CDR3 nucleotides read TGTGCCAGCAGCCCCGACAGAACCTTCTATGGCTACACCTTC.

The rearrangement links TRBV19 to TRBJ1-1, with 10 bases identical to TRBD1. The CDR3 is 17 residues long. Germline CDR1 is LNHDA and CDR2 is SQIVND (reference sequence). V lost 1 base and J lost 3; bases outside the gene matches: 8. For the CDR3, the DNA is TGTGCCAGTAGTATAGTCGCCGGGACAGGGGTGTACACTGAAGCTTTCTTT. Residues: CASSIVAGTGVYTEAFF.

V usage is TRBV3-1 (or the pseudogene TRBV3-2) and J usage is TRBJ1-3, with D perhaps matching TRBD1 (5 bases). Trimming took 1 base from V and 0 from J, leaving 7 bases between them. Germline CDR1 LGHDT, CDR2 YNNKEL (reference sequence). CDR3 length equals 15 residues. The CDR3 sequence: CASSQGQISGNTIYF. The CDR3 DNA sequence: TGTGCCAGCAGCCAAGGACAGATCTCTGGAAACACCATATATTTT.

The chain recombines TRBV7-9 with TRBJ2-1; 14 bases line up with TRBD2. With V trimmed by 5 bases and J by 6 bases, 9 bases remained unmatched. This CDR3 spans 17 amino acids. In germline, CDR1 is SEHNR, CDR2 FQNEAQ (reference sequence). Here the CDR3 DNA reads TGTGCCAGCAGCCTCAATTCCGGGACTAGCGGGAGCAATGAGCAGTTCTTC. It encodes CASSLNSGTSGSNEQFF.

The rearrangement links TRBV25-1 to TRBJ2-7; D might be TRBD1 (5 bases). Deletions cut 1 base from V and 3 bases from J, with 13 bases between. The CDR3 consists of 15 residues. The V gene's germline CDR1 is MGHDK and CDR2 SYGVNS. The CDR3 bases are TGTGCCAGCAGTGAATTTCGGCAGGGCGGCTACGAGCAGTACTTC. Translated, it gives CASSEFRQGGYEQYF.

This clone was observed once. This chain connects TRBV11-2 to TRBJ2-7; D is possibly TRBD2 (5 bases). Trimming removed 5 bases at V and 3 bases at J, with 17 bases between. There are 15 residues in the CDR3. Germline CDR1 reads SGHAT; CDR2 reads FQNNGV. CDR3 residues: CASSPLAMRDYEQYF. The CDR3, as DNA: TGTGCCAGCAGCCCATTAGCTATGAGGGACTACGAGCAGTACTTC.

The chain links TRBV19 to TRBJ2-7, with D perhaps matching TRBD1 (9 bases). V lost 3 bases, J lost 2 bases, and 20 bases lay in between. The CDR3 extends over 17 amino acids. The V gene's germline CDR1 is LNHDA and CDR2 SQIVND (reference sequence). CDR3 sequence reads: CASSIPGGTGYTYEQYF. The DNA of the CDR3 is TGTGCCAGTAGTATCCCGGGGGGGACAGGGTACACCTACGAGCAGTACTTC.

The CDR3 here is CASSDYSTNYGYTF. Here the CDR3 DNA reads TGTGCCAGCAGTGACTATTCCACTAACTATGGCTACACCTTC. This chain uses TRBV2 with TRBJ1-2; D gene unclear. The germline CDR1 and CDR2 sequences are SNHLY and FYNNEI. The CDR3 totals 14 residues. The V end was cut by 3 bases, the J end by 0 bases, with 8 bases between.

This clone appeared once. Relative to the germline gene, one junction end is altered; a read error may explain this. The genes are TRBV7-7 and TRBJ2-5; 8 nucleotides match TRBD1. CDR1 and CDR2 from the germline V gene are SSHAT and FNYEAQ (reference sequence). CDR3 length: 15 residues. In nucleotides, the CDR3 is TGTGCTAGCAGCTTAACCGGGACAGGCCTCGAGACCCAGTACTTC. As protein: CASSLTGTGLETQYF.

The V call is TRBV28, the J call TRBJ1-4; 8 nucleotides align to TRBD1. This CDR3 contains 15 residues. CDR1 is MDHEN and CDR2 is SYDVKM in the germline V gene. V was clipped by 4 bases and J by 7 bases; unmatched bases: 8. CDR3 nucleotide sequence: TGTGCCAGCAGTTATAGGACAGGGAAAGGTGAAAAACTGTTTTTT. Translation gives CASSYRTGKGEKLFF.

The genes are TRBV25-1 and TRBJ2-1; 15 bases agree with TRBD2. CDR1 is MGHDK and CDR2 is SYGVNS in the germline V gene. With V trimmed by 8 bases and J by 9 bases, 5 bases remained unmatched. This CDR3 has 14 amino acids. This chain's CDR3 is CASETGLAGGEQFF. CDR3 in DNA: TGTGCCAGCGAAACGGGACTAGCGGGGGGTGAGCAGTTCTTC.

The V gene is TRBV5-1, the J gene TRBJ2-1; 7 positions agree with TRBD2. This CDR3 spans 14 amino acids. CDR1 is SGHRS and CDR2 is YFSETQ in the germline V gene. Unmatched junction bases numbered 11, after V lost 0 bases and J lost 14 bases. The CDR3 loop is CASSLAPGRVVEFF. In nucleotides, the CDR3 is TGCGCCAGCAGCTTGGCCCCGGGGAGGGTGGTGGAGTTCTTC.

A note on this clone: An end of the junction differs from the germline gene, which may be a read error. The rearrangement links TRBV7-7 to TRBJ2-1; 11 nucleotides align to TRBD2. This CDR3 region has 17 residues. Germline CDR1 SSHAT, CDR2 FNYEAQ (reference sequence). The CDR3 loop reads CASSLAPTSGVGNEQFF. CDR3 bases: TGTGCTAGCAGCTTAGCCCCGACTAGCGGGGTGGGGAATGAGCAGTTCTTC.